This is a list of T cell receptor beta chains from one sample in a study of T cells after yellow fever vaccination. TCRdb re-called the 5' RACE reads with MiXCR, one entry per CDR3 protein. The sample lists around 30,000 distinct CDR3 sequences, about 6.6% occurring once. Specimen: PBMCs, either bulk or a sorted T-cell subset (CD4+, CD8+, memory, or dextramer-sorted; not recorded which), collected on the day of the first yellow fever vaccination. The receptors were sampled from a man aged 18-30 years who received the YFV17D yellow fever vaccine. The CDR3 runs from the conserved cysteine through the conserved F or W. A D gene is named only where the DNA matches it firmly. Clone size appears in some rows only: once, few, many, or a class for an expanded clone.

CDR3 DNA: TGTGCCAGCAGACTCCGGAGAGGGACCGGGGACAATGAGCAGTTCTTC; CDR3 protein: CASRLRRGTGDNEQFF; V gene: TRBV3-1; clone size: many; D gene: .; J gene: TRBJ2-1
CDR3 DNA: TGTGCCAGCAGTGCAGGGGACGCCTATGGCTACACCTTC; CDR3 protein: CASSAGDAYGYTF; V gene: TRBV2; clone size: many; D gene: .; J gene: TRBJ1-2
CDR3 DNA: TGTGCCAGCCGAAAACCGATCCAAGAGACCCAGTACTTC; CDR3 protein: CASRKPIQETQYF; V gene: TRBV28; clone size: many; D gene: .; J gene: TRBJ2-5
CDR3 DNA: TGTGCCACCAGTGACCCTAGCGGGGGGGCCCAGGAGCAGTTCTTC; CDR3 protein: CATSDPSGGAQEQFF; V gene: TRBV24-1; clone size: many; D gene: TRBD2; J gene: TRBJ2-1
CDR3 DNA: TGTGCCAGCAGTCCGGCCACCTATGGCTACACCTTC; CDR3 protein: CASSPATYGYTF; V gene: TRBV6-6; clone size: many; D gene: .; J gene: TRBJ1-2
CDR3 DNA: TGTGCCAGTAGTATGGGACAGGGAGGAAACACTGAAGCTTTCTTT; CDR3 protein: CASSMGQGGNTEAFF; V gene: TRBV19; clone size: few; D gene: TRBD1; J gene: TRBJ1-1
CDR3 DNA: TGTGCCATCAGTTTAACGGTCGATCGCACAGATACGCAGTATTTT; CDR3 protein: CAISLTVDRTDTQYF; V gene: TRBV10-3; clone size: many; D gene: .; J gene: TRBJ2-3
CDR3 DNA: TGTGCCAGCAGCTTAACATCTGCTCGCTTCTCTGGGGCCAACGTCCTGACTTTC; CDR3 protein: CASSLTSARFSGANVLTF; V gene: TRBV11-2; clone size: many; D gene: .; J gene: TRBJ2-6
CDR3 DNA: TGCAGTGCTAGACAAGGGGGCAGTGTAAACACTGAAGCTTTCTTT; CDR3 protein: CSARQGGSVNTEAFF; V gene: TRBV20-1; clone size: medium-sized; D gene: TRBD1; J gene: TRBJ1-1
CDR3 DNA: TGTGCCAGCAGCCTGGATTCACCCCTCCACTTT; CDR3 protein: CASSLDSPLHF; V gene: TRBV7-2; clone size: .; D gene: .; J gene: TRBJ1-6
CDR3 DNA: TGTGCCAGCAGCCCCCCGGCTAGCGGGGGGCCCTTGGATACGCAGTATTTT; CDR3 protein: CASSPPASGGPLDTQYF; V gene: TRBV5-4; clone size: many; D gene: TRBD2; J gene: TRBJ2-3
CDR3 DNA: TGTGCCAGCAGTCACCGCGGGGAGGCAGTGAGCACAGATACGCAGTATTTT; CDR3 protein: CASSHRGEAVSTDTQYF; V gene: TRBV6-5; clone size: many; D gene: .; J gene: TRBJ2-3
CDR3 DNA: TGTGCCAGCAGTGAAGATAACTATGGCTACACCTTC; CDR3 protein: CASSEDNYGYTF; V gene: TRBV6-1; clone size: .; D gene: .; J gene: TRBJ1-2
CDR3 DNA: TGCAGTGGTGGACTAGGCGGGGAGCAGTACTTC; CDR3 protein: CSGGLGGEQYF; V gene: TRBV20-1; clone size: many; D gene: TRBD2; J gene: TRBJ2-7
CDR3 DNA: TGCGCCAGCAGCCCCGGATGGTCGAGCCATTCGACAGATACGCAGTATTTT; CDR3 protein: CASSPGWSSHSTDTQYF; V gene: TRBV5-1; clone size: .; D gene: .; J gene: TRBJ2-3
CDR3 DNA: TGTGCCAGCTCACCACCTAGTGAAGAGACCCAGTACTTC; CDR3 protein: CASSPPSEETQYF; V gene: TRBV18; clone size: many; D gene: .; J gene: TRBJ2-5